This entry features one T cell receptor beta chain sequence. The data were taken from a study of PD-1 blockade in classical Hodgkin lymphoma. The CDR3 has 13 amino acids. V shed 6 bases and J shed 5 bases, with 13 bases lying between them. Germline V gives CDR1 SGHTA, CDR2 FQGNSA. Here immunoSEQ multiplex PCR was the method, and the copy in TCRdb shows in-frame clones only, minus some. The profile shows nearly 55,000 clones, roughly 80% of them singletons. Relapse was seen in all patients after autologous stem cell transplantation, and brentuximab vedotin exposure was variable. This TCR derives from a human donor with classical Hodgkin lymphoma. The V gene is TRBV7-2, the J gene TRBJ2-5; D gene ambiguous. The sample in question was peripheral blood mononuclear cells (PBMCs), obtained at baseline. The CDR3 DNA reads as TGTGCCAGCAGTTTCGCTTGGTGGGAGACCCAGTACTTC. Its translation: CASSFAWWETQYF. The entire variable domain, with the rest obtained from reference TRBV7-2 and TRBJ2-5, is as follows: GAGVSQSPSNKVTEKGKDVELRCDPISGHTALYWYRQSLGQGLEFLIYFQGNSAPDKSGLPSDRFSAERTGGSVSTLTIQRTQQEDSAVYLCASSFAWWETQYFGPGTRLLVL.